Following are 31 T cell receptor beta chains from one sample sequenced in a study of blood T cell repertoires in COVID-19. The table came from immunoSEQ multiplex PCR; TCRdb's copy has only in-frame clones and leaves some out. Counted here are approximately 250,000 clones, around 88% occurring once; the ten biggest clones make up around 12%. The material sequenced was peripheral blood. These receptor sequences come from a woman aged 70-85 years with COVID-19, enrolled during active disease.

V is TRBV9 and J is TRBJ1-2, with D uncertain. The germline V and J ends were trimmed by 7 bases and 5 bases, with 12 bases remaining between them. The length of the CDR3 is 12 residues. Germline CDR1 reads SGDLS; CDR2 reads YYNGEE. Here the CDR3 reads CASRVGDYGYTF. CDR3 nucleotides: TGTGCCAGCCGAGTGGGAGATTATGGCTACACCTTC.

This chain uses TRBV9 with TRBJ1-1, with a tentative D call TRBD1 (6 bases). Germline V gene sequence: CDR1 SGDLS, CDR2 YYNGEE. With 2 bases removed from V and 1 base from J, the gap between germline ends came to 12 bases. CDR3 size: 15 residues. The CDR3 DNA sequence: TGTGCCAGCAGCGTCCCGCAGGGGACGAACACTGAAGCTTTCTTT. This sequence encodes CASSVPQGTNTEAFF.

The V gene is TRBV7-9, the J gene TRBJ2-1, with a possible D match to TRBD2 (6 bases). The CDR3 has 14 amino acids. Trimming took off 5 bases at V and 3 bases at J, with 11 bases between the two ends. Looked up from germline, CDR1 is SEHNR and CDR2 is FQNEAQ (reference sequence). The CDR3 protein is CASSPRTNYNEQFF. CDR3 nucleotide sequence: TGTGCCAGCAGCCCCCGGACTAACTACAATGAGCAGTTCTTC.

The CDR3 DNA sequence: TGTGCCTGGAGGGAAAGCCCGGGAGTATCACCCCTCCACTTT. As protein: CAWRESPGVSPLHF. The chain couples TRBV30 to TRBJ1-6; no clear D gene. The V end lost 3 bases, the J end lost 10 bases, and 16 bases lay between the germline ends. Germline values: CDR1 GTSNPN, CDR2 SVGIG (reference sequence). CDR3 length: 14 residues.

The V and J genes are TRBV19 and TRBJ1-1; tentatively, D is TRBD1 (5 bases). The CDR3 loop spans 17 amino acids. Germline-derived CDR1 and CDR2 are LNHDA and SQIVND (reference sequence). The V end was cut by 4 bases, the J end by 4 bases, with 22 bases between. The CDR3 spells CASSTGGELWFSTEAFF. DNA for the CDR3: TGTGCCAGTAGTACCGGGGGGGAGTTATGGTTTAGCACTGAAGCTTTCTTT.

This clone was counted once. The rearrangement uses TRBV10-3 and TRBJ1-2; D not resolved. The V gene's germline CDR1 is ENHRY and CDR2 SYGVKD. Trimming left V 2 bases short and J 5 bases short, with 6 bases between. The CDR3 is 12 amino acids. CDR3 DNA sequence: TGTGCCATCAGTGAGGGAGGTTATGGCTACACCTTC. Translating gives CAISEGGYGYTF.

The CDR3 reads CATSGRSNQPQHF. In DNA form, the CDR3 reads TGTGCCACCAGTGGGAGGAGCAATCAGCCCCAGCATTTT. The V gene is TRBV24-1, the J gene TRBJ1-5; D unclear. The CDR3 extends over 13 amino acids. Germline V gene lookup returns CDR1 KGHDR and CDR2 SFDVKD. The V end was cut by 5 bases, the J end by 1 base, with 5 bases between.

The J gene is TRBJ2-7, the V gene TRBV11-1; TRBD1 matches 11 bases. The CDR3 spans 15 residues. CDR1 SGHAT and CDR2 FQDESV come from the germline V gene (reference sequence). J lost 0 bases, V lost 6 bases, and 4 bases had no gene match. The CDR3 DNA follows: TGTGCCAGCAGGGCCGGGACAGGGGGCTCCTACGAGCAGTACTTC. It codes for CASRAGTGGSYEQYF.

The chain recombines TRBV7-8 with TRBJ2-7; the match to TRBD1 covers 7 bases. V shed 5 bases, J shed 4 bases, and the junction held 11 bases outside the gene matches. This CDR3 contains 15 residues. Germline-derived CDR1 and CDR2 are SGHVS and FQNEAQ. The CDR3 DNA follows: TGTGCCAGCAGCATCGGAGAGGGGGCGCGGTACGAGCAGTACTTC. This sequence encodes CASSIGEGARYEQYF. The full variable domain, with the rest looked up from reference TRBV7-8 and TRBJ2-7, is GAGVSQSPRYKVAKRGQDVALRCDPISGHVSLFWYQQALGQGPEFLTYFQNEAQLDKSGLPSDRFFAERPEGSVSTLKIQRTQQEDSAVYLCASSIGEGARYEQYFGPGTRLTVT.

V is TRBV12-5 and J is TRBJ2-7; 7 bases fit TRBD2. Germline V gives CDR1 LGHNT, CDR2 FRNRAP. This CDR3 is 12 amino acids long. Trimming removed 5 bases from V and 5 bases from J; junction bases left unmatched: 3. The CDR3 spells CASGGGGDEQYF. The CDR3 region has the DNA TGTGCTAGTGGTGGGGGAGGGGACGAGCAGTACTTC.

This chain uses TRBV7-2 with TRBJ1-3; D remains ambiguous. V gave up 4 bases and J gave up 6 bases, with 10 bases separating them. This CDR3 region has 13 residues. CDR1 and CDR2 (germline): SGHTA, FQGNSA. The chain's CDR3 is CASSSYGKNTIYF. The CDR3 DNA reads TGTGCCAGCAGCTCCTACGGGAAAAACACCATATATTTT.

The chain has TRBV2 and TRBJ2-3; D call uncertain. Deletions cut 7 bases from V and 2 bases from J, with 7 bases between. Germline lookup yields CDR1 SNHLY and CDR2 FYNNEI. The CDR3 is 12 amino acids. The CDR3: CASTSITDTQYF. The CDR3 region has the DNA TGTGCCAGCACGAGTATCACAGATACGCAGTATTTT.

This clone has only a few counts. The V gene is TRBV7-9, the J gene TRBJ1-1, with TRBD1 as a possible D gene (5 bases). The CDR3 contains 13 residues. Germline-derived CDR1 and CDR2 are SEHNR and FQNEAQ (reference sequence). V was shortened by 6 bases and J by 1 base, with 9 bases between the two germline ends. This CDR3 reads CASRFGQNTEAFF. The CDR3 DNA follows: TGTGCCAGCAGGTTCGGACAGAACACTGAAGCTTTCTTT.

On this clone itself: The same CDR3 can be traced to other DNA sequences in this sample. The V gene is TRBV18, the J gene TRBJ2-6; TRBD1 might be the D (6 bases). CDR1 and CDR2 (germline): KGHSH, LQKENI. Trimming pared 3 bases from V and 1 base from J, leaving 7 bases between. This CDR3 contains 15 residues. The CDR3 bases are TGTGCCAGCTCACCCGACAGGTCTGGGGCCAACGTCCTGACTTTC. Its translation is CASSPDRSGANVLTF.

The chain links TRBV28 to TRBJ2-7; weak D call: TRBD2 (5 bases). Germline V gene sequence: CDR1 MDHEN, CDR2 SYDVKM. Between the trimmed V and J ends, which lost 2 bases and 4 bases, there was a span of 15 bases. This CDR3 region has 15 residues. CDR3 nucleotide sequence: TGTGCCAGCAGTTTAAGTATGCGAGGGTTGTACGAGCAGTACTTC. Protein sequence: CASSLSMRGLYEQYF.

CDR3 DNA: TGCAGCGCCGGGACAGGGGGGGCTTTCTTT. Translating it yields CSAGTGGAFF. This chain uses TRBV29-1 with TRBJ1-1; 11 nucleotides match TRBD1. With 7 bases clipped from V and 11 bases from J, the junction kept 3 bases outside the gene matches. The V gene's germline CDR1 is SQVTM and CDR2 ANQGSEA. The CDR3 totals 10 residues. Based on the CDR3 plus reference TRBV29-1 and TRBJ1-1, the full variable domain is SAVISQKPSRDICQRGTSLTIQCQVDSQVTMMFWYRQQPGQSLTLIATANQGSEATYESGFVIDKFPISRPNLTFSTLTVSNMSPEDSSIYLCSAGTGGAFFGQGTRLTVV.

As regards this clone: This sample also contains other DNA sequences that code for the same CDR3. The CDR3 nucleotides are TGTGCCTGGAGACTAGCGGGGGGAACAGATACGCAGTATTTT. Amino acid sequence: CAWRLAGGTDTQYF. The chain has TRBV30 and TRBJ2-3, with TRBD2 matching over 12 bases. With 3 bases clipped from V and 3 bases from J, the junction kept 1 base outside the gene matches. The CDR3 runs to 14 residues. CDR1 GTSNPN and CDR2 SVGIG come from the germline V gene (reference sequence).

The chain employs TRBV5-1 and TRBJ1-3; the D gene is possibly TRBD1 (6 bases). Trimming took off 2 bases at V and 2 bases at J, with 8 bases between the two ends. Germline CDR1 and CDR2: SGHRS and YFSETQ. The CDR3 is 14 amino acids. The CDR3 spells CASSLSGAGNTIYF. The DNA of the CDR3 is TGCGCCAGCAGCTTATCAGGGGCTGGAAACACCATATATTTT.

V usage is TRBV27 and J usage is TRBJ2-7, with 8 bases identical to TRBD1. The CDR3 spans 15 residues. The ends lost 2 bases at V and 2 bases at J; junction bases unmatched: 5. Germline CDR1 and CDR2: MNHEY and SMNVEV (reference sequence). CDR3 in amino acids: CASSLVRDRPYEQYF. CDR3 bases: TGTGCCAGCAGTTTAGTCCGGGACAGGCCCTACGAGCAGTACTTC.

V usage is TRBV27 and J usage is TRBJ1-1; 7 bases agree with TRBD1. The CDR3 covers 15 residues. The germline V gene encodes CDR1 MNHEY and CDR2 SMNVEV (reference sequence). V shed 10 bases and J 4 bases; nucleotides not matched to a gene: 15. The CDR3 DNA reads as TGTGCCATTTCCCCTCATACAGGGGTGGTCACTGAAGCTTTCTTT. Amino acid sequence: CAISPHTGVVTEAFF.

The genes are TRBV6-1 and TRBJ1-1, with TRBD1 as a possible D gene (5 bases). V was shortened by 2 bases and J by 0 bases, with 16 bases between the two germline ends. The V gene's germline CDR1 is MNHNS and CDR2 SASEGT. The CDR3 runs 17 residues. The CDR3 DNA sequence: TGTGCCAGCAGTGAAATGGGGGGGGGTTGGATGAACACTGAAGCTTTCTTT. It encodes CASSEMGGGWMNTEAFF.

V usage is TRBV4-3 and J usage is TRBJ2-7; TRBD2 matches 8 bases. The CDR3 totals 15 residues. The ends lost 4 bases at V and 2 bases at J; junction bases unmatched: 7. Germline V CDR1 and CDR2: LGHNA, YSLEER. CDR3 nucleotide sequence: TGCGCCAGCAGCCCGGGACGCGGGGGGACCTACGAGCAGTACTTC. Protein sequence: CASSPGRGGTYEQYF.

This chain links TRBV5-8 with TRBJ1-1, with 9 bases fitting TRBD1. Germline CDR1 is SGHTS and CDR2 is YDEGEE. CDR3 length equals 14 residues. V dropped 4 bases and J dropped 7; count of bases not matched to a gene: 8. CDR3 residues: CASSPPTGGLEAFF. CDR3 in DNA: TGTGCCAGCAGCCCTCCTACAGGGGGCCTTGAAGCTTTCTTT.

Only one count was recorded for this clone. The V call is TRBV30, the J call TRBJ2-1, with D possibly being TRBD1 (5 bases). V dropped 0 bases and J dropped 7 bases, with 10 bases sitting between them. CDR1 and CDR2 (germline): GTSNPN, SVGIG (reference sequence). The CDR3 is 13 amino acids. The CDR3 region is CAWSVGEGNEQFF. The CDR3 DNA reads TGTGCCTGGAGTGTAGGGGAAGGGAATGAGCAGTTCTTC.

The chain joins TRBV24-1 to TRBJ2-5; a weak D match, TRBD2 (7 bases). V lost 3 bases to trimming and J lost 5 bases, with 18 bases between them. In germline, CDR1 is KGHDR, CDR2 SFDVKD. The CDR3 loop spans 16 amino acids. CDR3 DNA: TGTGCCACCAGTGATGGGGGCGGGGGATCCTGGGAGACCCAGTACTTC. Its translation is CATSDGGGGSWETQYF.

The V call is TRBV30, the J call TRBJ1-2, with D possibly being TRBD1 (6 bases). The CDR3 is 14 residues long. CDR1 is GTSNPN, CDR2 SVGIG, per germline (reference sequence). Trimming took off 1 base at V and 4 bases at J, with 13 bases between the two ends. The CDR3, as DNA: TGTGCCTGGAGTGGCCAGGGGTTGGGCTATGGCTACACCTTC. It translates to CAWSGQGLGYGYTF.

This chain links TRBV18 with TRBJ1-1; D ambiguous. The CDR3 has 14 amino acids. The germline V and J ends were trimmed by 3 bases and 1 base, with 9 bases remaining between them. Germline loops: CDR1 KGHSH, CDR2 LQKENI. The CDR3 is CASSPRGENTEAFF. Here the CDR3 DNA reads TGTGCCAGCTCACCCCGGGGAGAGAACACTGAAGCTTTCTTT.

The chain has TRBV4-3 and TRBJ1-2, with TRBD1 matching 9 bases. CDR1 and CDR2 (germline): LGHNA, YSLEER. The CDR3 runs 16 residues. The ends lost 1 base at V and 5 bases at J; junction bases unmatched: 8. CDR3 region: CASSQGSEQGAYGYTF. The CDR3 DNA reads TGCGCCAGCAGCCAAGGTTCGGAACAGGGGGCGTATGGCTACACCTTC.

V usage is TRBV7-9 and J usage is TRBJ2-1; tentatively, D is TRBD1 (5 bases). The CDR3 contains 17 residues. Germline V gene lookup returns CDR1 SEHNR and CDR2 FQNEAQ (reference sequence). The V and J ends lost 4 bases and 4 bases respectively, with 20 bases between them. CDR3 in amino acids: CASSSPRQNLDYNEQFF. As DNA, the CDR3 is TGTGCCAGCAGCTCCCCCAGACAGAACCTGGATTACAATGAGCAGTTCTTC.

V gene TRBV6-2 or TRBV6-3 combines with J gene TRBJ2-7; D is perhaps TRBD2 (5 bases). V was cut by 5 bases and J by 5 bases, with 13 bases left in between. The CDR3 contains 13 residues. CDR1 is MNHEY and CDR2 is SVGEGT in the germline V gene. The CDR3 region has the DNA TGTGCCAGCAGTAGAACTAGTTTTAACGAGCAGTACTTC. Encoded protein: CASSRTSFNEQYF.

J is TRBJ2-7 and V is TRBV11-2; 8 bases align to TRBD2. Per germline, CDR1 SGHAT and CDR2 FQNNGV. This CDR3 region has 15 residues. J lost 0 bases, V lost 4 bases, and 5 bases had no gene match. The CDR3: CASSSLGLGSYEQYF. CDR3 sequence (DNA): TGTGCCAGCAGCTCGCTGGGACTAGGCTCCTACGAGCAGTACTTC.